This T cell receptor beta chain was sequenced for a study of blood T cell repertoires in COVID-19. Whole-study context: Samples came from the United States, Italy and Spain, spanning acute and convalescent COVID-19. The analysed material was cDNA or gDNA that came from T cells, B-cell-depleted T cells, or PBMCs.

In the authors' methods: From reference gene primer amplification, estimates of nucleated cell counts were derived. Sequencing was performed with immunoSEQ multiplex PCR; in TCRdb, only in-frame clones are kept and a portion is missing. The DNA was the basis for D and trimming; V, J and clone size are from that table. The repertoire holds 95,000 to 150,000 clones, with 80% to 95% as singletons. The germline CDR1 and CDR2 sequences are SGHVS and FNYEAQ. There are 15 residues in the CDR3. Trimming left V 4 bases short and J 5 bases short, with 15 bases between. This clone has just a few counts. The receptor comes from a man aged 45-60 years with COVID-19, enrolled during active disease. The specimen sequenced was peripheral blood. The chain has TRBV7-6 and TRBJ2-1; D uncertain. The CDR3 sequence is CASSSSYHTNNEQFF. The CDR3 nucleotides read TGTGCCAGCAGCTCGTCGTACCACACCAACAATGAGCAGTTCTTC.